This T cell receptor (beta chain) was obtained from a study of T cells in Graves' hyperthyroidism and ophthalmopathy. Template material for amplifying TCR beta CDR3 regions consisted of RNA transcripts. First-round RT-PCR with HTBI primers amplified the TCR CDR3 region. TCRdb fed the multiplex PCR reads into MiXCR, producing one record per CDR3 protein. The repertoire holds about 570,000 distinct CDR3 sequences, with less than 15% as singletons. The CDR3 has 16 amino acids. The germline gives CDR1 LNHDA, CDR2 SQIVND (reference sequence). V trimming: 3 bases; J trimming: 6 bases; junction bases outside the gene matches: 10. An absence of ophthalmopathy progression within 18 months meant stable Graves' hyperthyroidism.

The sequenced material came from blood. The receptor was isolated from a woman aged 40 to 50 with Graves' hyperthyroidism. The chain combines TRBV19 with TRBJ2-1; 8 nucleotides align to TRBD1. DNA for the CDR3: TGTGCCAGTAGTATTGGACAGGGCTCATGGGTCAATGAGCAGTTCTTC. This codes for CASSIGQGSWVNEQFF.